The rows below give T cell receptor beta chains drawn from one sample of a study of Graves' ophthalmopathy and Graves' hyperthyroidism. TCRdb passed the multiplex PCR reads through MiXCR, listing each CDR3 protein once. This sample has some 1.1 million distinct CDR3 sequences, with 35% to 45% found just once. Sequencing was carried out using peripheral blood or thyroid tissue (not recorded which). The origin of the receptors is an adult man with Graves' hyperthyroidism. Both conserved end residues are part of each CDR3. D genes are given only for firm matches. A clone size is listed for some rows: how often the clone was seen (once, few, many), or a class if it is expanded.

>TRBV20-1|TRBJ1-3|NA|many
TGCAGTGCTAGAGCTGGATTAGTAGGAAACACCATATATTTT
CSARAGLVGNTIYF
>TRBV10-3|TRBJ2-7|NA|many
TGTGCCATCAGTGAGCGCCTGGGAACCTACGAGCAGTACTTC
CAISERLGTYEQYF
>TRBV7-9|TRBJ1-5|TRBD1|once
TGTGCCAGCAGCGTCTCCGGGACAGGGCCTAATCAGCCCCAGCATTTT
CASSVSGTGPNQPQHF
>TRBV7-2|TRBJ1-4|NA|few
TGTGCCAGCAGCTTATCTCAGGGTGGTGAAAAACTGTTTTTT
CASSLSQGGEKLFF
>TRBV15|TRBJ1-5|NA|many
TGTGCCACCAGGGACTATAGCAATCAGCCCCAGCATTTT
CATRDYSNQPQHF
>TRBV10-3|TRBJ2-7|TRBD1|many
TGTGCCACCTTCGGGACAGGGGGCTACGAGCAGTACTTC
CATFGTGGYEQYF
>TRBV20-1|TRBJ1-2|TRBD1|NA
TGCAGTGTCCACGGACAGGCGAACTATGGCTACACCTTC
CSVHGQANYGYTF
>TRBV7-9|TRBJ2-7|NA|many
TGTGCCAGCAGCTTAGGGGGGACACCTACCTACGAGCAGTACTTC
CASSLGGTPTYEQYF
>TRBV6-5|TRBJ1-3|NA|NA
TGTGCCAGCAGTTATGGTCAGACCTCTGGAAACACCATATATTTT
CASSYGQTSGNTIYF
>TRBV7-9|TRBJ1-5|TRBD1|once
TGTGCCAGCACCCCAACAGGGGGCCGGCCCCAGCATTTT
CASTPTGGRPQHF
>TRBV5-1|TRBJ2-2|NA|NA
TGTGCCAGCAGCTTAGAGGGGACTGCGAACACCGGGGAGCTGTTTTTT
CASSLEGTANTGELFF
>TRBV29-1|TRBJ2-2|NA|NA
TGCAGCAGCTGGAACACCGGGGAGCTGTTTTTT
CSSWNTGELFF
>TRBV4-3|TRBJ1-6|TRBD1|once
TGCGCCAGCAGCCAAGATTGGGGACAGGGTCGTTCACCCCTCCACTTT
CASSQDWGQGRSPLHF
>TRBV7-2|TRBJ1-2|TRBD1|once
TGTGCCAGCAGCTTAGGTCAAGGGGGCAGCTATGGCTACACCTTC
CASSLGQGGSYGYTF
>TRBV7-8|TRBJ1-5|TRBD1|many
TGTGCCAGCAGCTTAGAGGGACAGGGGTTACATCAGCCCCAGCATTTT
CASSLEGQGLHQPQHF
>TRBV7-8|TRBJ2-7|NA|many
TGTGCCAGCAGCCGGGGGGACAGGACCTCCTACGAGCAGTACTTC
CASSRGDRTSYEQYF
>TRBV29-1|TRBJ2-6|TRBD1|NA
TGCAGCGTTGAAAAAGGGGACAGCGGGGCCAACGTCCTGACTTTC
CSVEKGDSGANVLTF
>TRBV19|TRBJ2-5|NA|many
TGTGCCGCAGGAGATCAAGAGACCCAGTACTTC
CAAGDQETQYF
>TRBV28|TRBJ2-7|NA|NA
TGTGCCAGCAGTTATATCAGTGAGGGGCCGCCTACCTACGAGCAGTACTTC
CASSYISEGPPTYEQYF
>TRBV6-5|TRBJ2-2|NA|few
TGTGCCAGCAGTTACTCGTCTCGCACCGGGGAGCTGTTTTTT
CASSYSSRTGELFF
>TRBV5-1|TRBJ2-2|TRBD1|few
TGCGCCAGCAGCTCGGACAGGGCTACTAACACCGGGGAGCTGTTTTTT
CASSSDRATNTGELFF
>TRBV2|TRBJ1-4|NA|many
TGTGCCAGCAGGGGGGACCTCACCCGCTCAACAACTAATGAAAAACTGTTTTTT
CASRGDLTRSTTNEKLFF
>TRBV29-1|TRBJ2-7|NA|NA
TGCAGCGTTGCCCCTAGGAAACCCTACGAGCAGTACTTC
CSVAPRKPYEQYF
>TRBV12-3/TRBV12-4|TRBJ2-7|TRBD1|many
TGTGCCAGCAGGCGACAGGGGTTCGACGAGCAGTACTTC
CASRRQGFDEQYF
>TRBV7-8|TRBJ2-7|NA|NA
TGTGCCAGCAGCTTAGAAATTGCGGGCATCGAGCAGTACTTC
CASSLEIAGIEQYF
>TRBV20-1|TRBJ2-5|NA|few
TGCAGTGCTAGAGATTCCCTTGGGCAGGGTAGTCGAGAGACCCAGTACTTC
CSARDSLGQGSRETQYF
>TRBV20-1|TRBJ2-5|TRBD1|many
TGCAGTGCTAGCGCGGACAGGGTGGAGACCCAGTACTTC
CSASADRVETQYF
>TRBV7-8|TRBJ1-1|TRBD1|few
TGTGCCAGCAGTATGGAAAGGGGGCGAATCACTGAAGCTTTCTTT
CASSMERGRITEAFF
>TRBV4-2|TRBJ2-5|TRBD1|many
TGTGCCAGCAGCCAAGCGGGACAGGGCGACCGAGAGACCCAGTACTTC
CASSQAGQGDRETQYF
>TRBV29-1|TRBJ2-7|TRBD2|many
TGCAGCGTAGCCGGACTAGCGGGAGTATCCTACGAGCAGTACTTC
CSVAGLAGVSYEQYF
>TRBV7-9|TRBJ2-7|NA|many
TGTGCCAGCAGCCCAGGGTCCCTCTACGAGCAGTACTTC
CASSPGSLYEQYF
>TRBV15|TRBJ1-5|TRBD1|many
TGTGCCACCAGCAGGCACGACCGGGACAGGGGGCCGAGCAATCAGCCCCAGCATTTT
CATSRHDRDRGPSNQPQHF
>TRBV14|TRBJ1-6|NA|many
TGTGCCAGCAGCCAAGTCGGAGGAGAGAATTCACCCCTCCACTTT
CASSQVGGENSPLHF
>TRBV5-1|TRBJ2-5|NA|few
TGCGCCAGCAGCTTGGCGTTGTCGCGGGGCCAAGAGACCCAGTACTTC
CASSLALSRGQETQYF
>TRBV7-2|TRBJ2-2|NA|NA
TGTGCCAGCAGCCGAGGGTATGGAGCCGGGGAGCTGTTTTTT
CASSRGYGAGELFF
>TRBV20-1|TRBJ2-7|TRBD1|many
TGCAGTGCTAGATGGGGGGGACAGGGAGCAACCTACGAGCAGTACTTC
CSARWGGQGATYEQYF
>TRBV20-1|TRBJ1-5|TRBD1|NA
TGCAGTGCTCGAGTTCTGGGACAGAACAATCAGCCCCAGCATTTT
CSARVLGQNNQPQHF
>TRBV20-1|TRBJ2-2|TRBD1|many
TGCAGTGCTACCCCCGGGACAGGGATGGCCGGGGAGCTGTTTTTT
CSATPGTGMAGELFF
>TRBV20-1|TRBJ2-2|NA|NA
TGCAGTGAAGGCCGAAGGGACACCGGGGAGCTGTTTTTT
CSEGRRDTGELFF
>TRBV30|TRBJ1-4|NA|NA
TGTGTCTGGACTTCGGGGGAAAAACTGTTTTTT
CVWTSGEKLFF
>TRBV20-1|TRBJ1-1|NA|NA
TGCAGTGCTCCCCCGGACTCCATGAACACTGAAGCTTTCTTT
CSAPPDSMNTEAFF
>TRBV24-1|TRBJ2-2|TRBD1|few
TGTGCCACCAGGACAGGGCACACCGGGGAGCTGTTTTTT
CATRTGHTGELFF
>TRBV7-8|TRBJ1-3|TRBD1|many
TGTGCCAGCAGCCCACAGGGGGTGGCAGGAAACACCATATATTTT
CASSPQGVAGNTIYF
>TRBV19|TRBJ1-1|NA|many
TGTGCCAGTAGTATCGCCGACACCGGGAACACTGAAGCTTTCTTT
CASSIADTGNTEAFF